One and the same sample provided the 13 T cell receptor beta chains below, sequenced in a study of T-cell reconstitution after alpha-beta-depleted transplantation in children. Unique molecular identifiers featured in how the TCRbeta library was prepared. From the PCR reads, TCRdb called clonotypes with MiXCR, one entry per CDR3 protein. The repertoire includes 250,000 to 300,000 distinct CDR3 sequences, nearly 10% of them detected once, and around a tenth sits in the top ten. The sequences come from PBMCs from the stem cell graft donor, collected from the stem cell graft. These receptors were taken from a human donor who donated a stem cell graft to a child with SCID.

This clonotype was seen repeatedly, ten times or more. V gene TRBV7-2 combines with J gene TRBJ1-4; D unclear. From germline, CDR1 is SGHTA and CDR2 FQGNSA. Trimming took off 1 base at V and 7 bases at J, with 4 bases between the two ends. CDR3 size: 12 residues. CDR3 amino acids: CASSLGFEKLFF. CDR3 coding DNA: TGTGCCAGCAGCTTAGGTTTTGAAAAACTGTTTTTT. The entire variable domain, with the rest obtained from reference TRBV7-2 and TRBJ1-4, is as follows: GAGVSQSPSNKVTEKGKDVELRCDPISGHTALYWYRQSLGQGLEFLIYFQGNSAPDKSGLPSDRFSAERTGGSVSTLTIQRTQQEDSAVYLCASSLGFEKLFFGSGTQLSVL.

V and J are TRBV25-1 and TRBJ2-7; D gene ambiguous. Germline CDR1 and CDR2: MGHDK and SYGVNS. V lost 4 bases and J 0 bases, leaving 10 bases between the germline ends. The CDR3 runs 14 residues. In nucleotides, the CDR3 is TGTGCCAGCAGTGTAGGCCTGGGCTCCTACGAGCAGTACTTC. Its translation is CASSVGLGSYEQYF.

This clonotype came up a few times. This sequence joins TRBV6-1 and TRBJ2-7; TRBD2 agrees at 10 bases. V shed 6 bases and J 5 bases; nucleotides not matched to a gene: 10. CDR3 size: 15 residues. Germline CDR1 MNHNS, CDR2 SASEGT. In DNA form, the CDR3 reads TGTGCCAGCAGGGTTCTAGCGGGGGCTCTCCACGAGCAGTACTTC. This gives the protein CASRVLAGALHEQYF.

Ten or more counts support this clonotype. The chain combines TRBV5-1 with TRBJ1-6; 8 bases fit TRBD1. There are 16 residues in the CDR3. Trimming at V came to 0 bases and at J to 11 bases, leaving 10 bases not matched to a gene. Looked up from germline, CDR1 is SGHRS and CDR2 is YFSETQ. The CDR3 region is CASSLAPGGEVPPLHF. Written as DNA, the CDR3 is TGCGCCAGCAGCTTGGCCCCAGGGGGCGAGGTGCCACCCCTCCACTTT.

In this sample, this clonotype turned up many times. The V gene is TRBV7-9, the J gene TRBJ1-1; D uncertain. The ends were cut back, 5 bases at V and 2 bases at J, with 6 bases in the middle. The CDR3 totals 12 residues. Germline-derived CDR1 and CDR2 are SEHNR and FQNEAQ (reference sequence). This CDR3 reads CASSPRNTEAFF. CDR3 nucleotides: TGTGCCAGCAGCCCTCGCAACACTGAAGCTTTCTTT.

Here the CDR3 reads CSARGVQRGGPGELFF. The CDR3 DNA sequence: TGCAGTGCTAGAGGAGTCCAGCGGGGGGGCCCCGGGGAGCTGTTTTTT. The chain joins TRBV20-1 to TRBJ2-2; 10 positions agree with TRBD2. In germline, CDR1 is DFQATT, CDR2 SNEGSKA (reference sequence). The trim removed 1 base at V and 6 bases at J, leaving 8 bases unmatched. The CDR3 is made up of 16 amino acids.

This sequence joins TRBV7-9 and TRBJ2-3; D is possibly TRBD1 (6 bases). V was cut by 3 bases and J by 9 bases, with 13 bases left in between. The CDR3 length is 13 residues. Germline CDR1 and CDR2: SEHNR and FQNEAQ (reference sequence). This CDR3 reads CASSFRGPDTQYF. Here the CDR3 DNA reads TGTGCCAGCAGCTTCAGGGGACCTGACACGCAGTATTTT.

The chain employs TRBV4-1 and TRBJ2-7, with D possibly matching TRBD1 (5 bases). Germline V gene data show CDR1 as MGHRA and CDR2 as YSYEKL. V lost 0 bases and J 2 bases, leaving 17 bases between the germline ends. This CDR3 contains 17 residues. CDR3 region: CASSQDIGAGSPYEQYF. In nucleotides, the CDR3 is TGCGCCAGCAGCCAAGATATAGGGGCAGGTTCACCCTACGAGCAGTACTTC.

This clonotype showed up just a few times. The chain joins TRBV5-1 to TRBJ2-7, with a weak D call TRBD1 (5 bases). CDR3 size: 13 residues. Trimming cost V 0 bases and J 2 bases, with 6 bases left between them. Per germline, CDR1 SGHRS and CDR2 YFSETQ. CDR3 DNA sequence: TGCGCCAGCAGCTTGGAGACAGCCTACGAGCAGTACTTC. Translating gives CASSLETAYEQYF.

The chain has TRBV12-3 or TRBV12-4 and TRBJ2-3; D may be TRBD2 (7 bases). This CDR3 region has 15 residues. V was clipped by 7 bases and J by 1 base, with 15 bases between them. In nucleotides, the CDR3 is TGTGCCAGCACCGAGGGGGGGATTGGCACAGATACGCAGTATTTT. Amino acids: CASTEGGIGTDTQYF.

This clonotype was seen repeatedly, ten times or more. The V and J genes are TRBV12-3 or TRBV12-4 and TRBJ2-3; 10 bases are a match to TRBD1. Trimming took 5 bases from V and 1 from J; bases not matched to a gene: 6. The CDR3 runs 16 residues. The chain's CDR3 is CASSTGQGEGTDTQYF. In DNA form, the CDR3 reads TGTGCCAGCAGTACTGGACAGGGGGAAGGCACAGATACGCAGTATTTT.

This clonotype has only a few counts. In nucleotides, the CDR3 is TGTGCCAGCGAAGACAGGGGGCGCGAGGGAGAGACCCAGTACTTC. Translated: CASEDRGREGETQYF. J is TRBJ2-5 and V is TRBV7-8; TRBD1 matches 10 bases. The CDR3 extends over 15 amino acids. The germline CDR1 and CDR2 sequences are SGHVS and FQNEAQ. After removal of 8 bases from V and 4 bases from J, the junction contained 10 bases not matched to a gene.

This clonotype was recorded a few times. The CDR3 reads CASSVQTGSDSPLHF. As DNA, the CDR3 is TGTGCCAGCAGCGTACAAACAGGGAGTGATTCACCCCTCCACTTT. This rearrangement joins TRBV9 to TRBJ1-6; D might be TRBD1 (6 bases). There are 15 residues in the CDR3. Germline CDR1 SGDLS, CDR2 YYNGEE. The V and J ends lost 1 base and 8 bases respectively, with 13 bases between them. Variable domain in full (rest from reference TRBV9 and TRBJ1-6): DSGVTQTPKHLITATGQRVTLRCSPRSGDLSVYWYQQSLDQGLQFLIQYYNGEERAKGNILERFSAQQFPDLHSELNLSSLELGDSALYFCASSVQTGSDSPLHFGNGTRLTVT.